What follows are 22 T cell receptor beta chains derived from one specimen sequenced in a study of T cell changes during pregnancy in multiple sclerosis. Sequenced by immunoSEQ multiplex PCR; TCRdb stores in-frame clones only, minus some. Of around 39,000 clones detected, roughly 88% appear once; the ten largest clones hold more than 0.95%. The material sequenced was CD4+ T cells from peripheral blood mononuclear cells, taken before pregnancy. The receptors originated from a female donor with multiple sclerosis, enrolled in a pregnancy study.

The chain joins TRBV4-2 to TRBJ2-1; 7 bases line up with TRBD2. Trimming cost V 7 bases and J 1 base; bases outside gene matches: 7. The CDR3 contains 15 residues. The germline V gene has CDR1 LGHNA and CDR2 YNFKEQ. In DNA, the CDR3 is TGTGCCAGCAACAATAATAGCGGGTCCTACAATGAGCAGTTCTTC. Encoded protein: CASNNNSGSYNEQFF.

The CDR3 region has the DNA TGTGCCACCAGCAGAGATCCCACAGGGGGGGTATATTTT. Residues: CATSRDPTGGVYF. This rearrangement joins TRBV15 to TRBJ2-3, with TRBD1 as a possible D gene (8 bases). Germline V gene sequence: CDR1 LNHNV, CDR2 YYDKDF (reference sequence). This CDR3 has 13 amino acids. With 0 bases removed from V and 15 bases from J, the gap between germline ends came to 16 bases. The variable domain in full, with the rest retrieved from reference TRBV15 and TRBJ2-3, is DAMVIQNPRYQVTQFGKPVTLSCSQTLNHNVMYWYQQKSSQAPKLLFHYYDKDFNNEADTPDNFQSRRPNTSFCFLDIRSPGLGDTAMYLCATSRDPTGGVYFGPGTRLTVL.

The V and J genes are TRBV5-1 and TRBJ2-1; unclear D gene. V lost 0 bases and J lost 6, with 7 bases in between. The CDR3 sequence is 13 residues long. CDR1 is SGHRS and CDR2 is YFSETQ in the germline V gene. The CDR3 sequence: CASSLGRSNEQFF. The DNA for the CDR3 is TGCGCCAGCAGCTTGGGCCGGAGCAATGAGCAGTTCTTC.

This chain joins TRBV7-6 and TRBJ2-3; tentative D call: TRBD1 (7 bases). With 0 bases removed from V and 4 bases from J, the gap between germline ends came to 20 bases. Germline V CDR1 and CDR2: SGHVS, FNYEAQ. This CDR3 is 18 amino acids long. The CDR3 DNA sequence: TGTGCCAGCAGCTTAGCATGGAGGGACAGAACTAGGGCAGATACGCAGTATTTT. Amino acids: CASSLAWRDRTRADTQYF.

This clone came up once. CDR3 DNA: TGTGCCAGCAGGTATACAGGGGGCTACGAGCAGTACTTC. It translates to CASRYTGGYEQYF. V and J are TRBV7-2 and TRBJ2-7, with 8 bases matching TRBD1. The CDR3 is made up of 13 amino acids. The ends lost 6 bases at V and 3 bases at J; junction bases unmatched: 4. Germline V gene lookup returns CDR1 SGHTA and CDR2 FQGNSA.

The chain joins TRBV9 to TRBJ2-5, with D possibly being TRBD1 (8 bases). Germline values: CDR1 SGDLS, CDR2 YYNGEE. CDR3 length: 15 amino acids. With 4 bases removed from V and 5 bases from J, the gap between germline ends came to 18 bases. In DNA form, the CDR3 reads TGTGCCAGCAGCCCTGCACAGGGGGAGGGGGAGACCCAGTACTTC. Amino acid sequence: CASSPAQGEGETQYF.

The chain employs TRBV14 and TRBJ2-3; 9 bases line up with TRBD2. After removal of 4 bases from V and 6 bases from J, the junction contained 11 bases not matched to a gene. This CDR3 is 16 amino acids long. CDR1 is SGHDN, CDR2 FVKESK, per germline. CDR3 amino acids: CASSLKLAGRSDTQYF. For the CDR3, the DNA is TGTGCCAGCAGCCTCAAGCTAGCGGGAAGGAGCGATACGCAGTATTTT.

The rearrangement joins TRBV7-9 to TRBJ1-1; D is ambiguous. Deletions cut 5 bases from V and 3 bases from J, with 13 bases between. CDR3 length: 14 residues. CDR1 SEHNR and CDR2 FQNEAQ come from the germline V gene (reference sequence). This CDR3 is CASSPFLRDTEAFF. The CDR3 DNA sequence: TGTGCCAGCAGCCCCTTTCTCCGGGACACTGAAGCTTTCTTT. The entire variable domain, with the rest obtained from reference TRBV7-9 and TRBJ1-1, is as follows: DTGVSQNPRHKITKRGQNVTFRCDPISEHNRLYWYRQTLGQGPEFLTYFQNEAQLEKSRLLSDRFSAERPKGSFSTLEIQRTEQGDSAMYLCASSPFLRDTEAFFGQGTRLTVV.

The chain has TRBV10-2 and TRBJ2-7, with no clear D. The CDR3 spans 14 residues. Germline V gives CDR1 WSHSY, CDR2 SAAADI. The V gene lost 4 bases and the J gene lost 3 bases, with 13 bases spanning the gap. CDR3 DNA sequence: TGCGCCAGCAGTGTAGCTGGTGAAAACTACGAGCAGTACTTC. This translates into CASSVAGENYEQYF.

V gene TRBV9 combines with J gene TRBJ2-3, with 7 bases matching TRBD2. V lost 0 bases, J lost 0 bases, and 4 bases stayed unmatched. The CDR3 is 16 residues long. Germline V gives CDR1 SGDLS, CDR2 YYNGEE. CDR3 protein: CASSVGASGSTDTQYF. DNA of the CDR3: TGTGCCAGCAGCGTAGGGGCTAGCGGAAGCACAGATACGCAGTATTTT.

This sequence joins TRBV7-7 and TRBJ2-2, with TRBD2 matching over 7 bases. The CDR3 sequence is 16 residues long. Per germline, CDR1 SSHAT and CDR2 FNYEAQ (reference sequence). Trimming took 3 bases from V and 0 from J; bases not matched to a gene: 4. The CDR3 loop is CASSLLAGANTGELFF. The CDR3 nucleotides are TGTGCCAGCAGCTTGCTGGCGGGGGCGAACACCGGGGAGCTGTTTTTT.

The sample holds one count of this clone. The V call is TRBV10-2, the J call TRBJ2-5; D remains ambiguous. From germline, CDR1 is WSHSY and CDR2 SAAADI. The CDR3 is made up of 12 amino acids. V lost 4 bases to trimming and J lost 2 bases, with 5 bases between them. CDR3 amino acids: CASSVEQETQYF. For the CDR3, the DNA is TGCGCCAGCAGTGTCGAGCAAGAGACCCAGTACTTC.

The chain is built from TRBV2 and TRBJ2-7, with TRBD2 as a possible D gene (5 bases). The CDR3 spans 21 residues. The germline V gene encodes CDR1 SNHLY and CDR2 FYNNEI. Deletions cut 0 bases from V and 1 base from J, with 28 bases between. CDR3 region: CASSEALIGPGSVGLSYEQYF. The CDR3 region has the DNA TGTGCCAGCAGTGAAGCGTTGATCGGGCCGGGATCGGTTGGTTTATCCTACGAGCAGTACTTC.

The chain is built from TRBV29-1 and TRBJ2-1, with a weak D call TRBD2 (6 bases). The germline V and J ends were trimmed by 4 bases and 7 bases, with 29 bases remaining between them. This CDR3 has 18 residues. CDR1 is SQVTM and CDR2 is ANQGSEA in the germline V gene. The CDR3 region has the DNA TGCAGCGTTGTGGGGTCGGTTTTTTTCGGACCCGGAGGGAATGAGCAGTTCTTC. Translated, it gives CSVVGSVFFGPGGNEQFF.

This chain uses TRBV5-1 with TRBJ1-5; 8 nucleotides line up with TRBD1. CDR1 and CDR2 from the germline V gene are SGHRS and YFSETQ. Germline trimming cut 0 bases from V and 0 bases from J; bases unmatched to any gene: 23. CDR3 length equals 23 residues. CDR3 sequence reads: CASSLAWAVADREPPNSNQPQHF. The CDR3, as DNA: TGCGCCAGCAGCTTGGCTTGGGCAGTCGCGGACAGGGAGCCCCCTAATAGCAATCAGCCCCAGCATTTT.

This clone appeared a few times. This rearrangement joins TRBV5-1 to TRBJ2-7, with 7 bases identical to TRBD1. With 2 bases clipped from V and 1 base from J, the junction kept 6 bases outside the gene matches. The CDR3 is 15 residues long. The germline CDR1 and CDR2 sequences are SGHRS and YFSETQ. The CDR3 region is CASSLSTGDSYEQYF. CDR3 DNA sequence: TGCGCCAGCAGCTTATCAACAGGGGATTCCTACGAGCAGTACTTC.

V gene TRBV7-2 combines with J gene TRBJ2-3; D not resolved. Germline V CDR1 and CDR2: SGHTA, FQGNSA. The CDR3 length is 16 residues. Trimming pared 2 bases from V and 2 bases from J, leaving 14 bases between. CDR3 DNA: TGTGCCAGCAGCTTAACTCGGTCTCCGCCCACAGATACGCAGTATTTT. As protein: CASSLTRSPPTDTQYF. Drawing the rest from reference TRBV7-2 and TRBJ2-3, the complete variable domain is GAGVSQSPSNKVTEKGKDVELRCDPISGHTALYWYRQSLGQGLEFLIYFQGNSAPDKSGLPSDRFSAERTGGSVSTLTIQRTQQEDSAVYLCASSLTRSPPTDTQYFGPGTRLTVL.

This sequence joins TRBV19 and TRBJ1-5, with a tentative D call TRBD1 (5 bases). Trimming left V 2 bases short and J 9 bases short, with 14 bases between. Germline V gene lookup returns CDR1 LNHDA and CDR2 SQIVND (reference sequence). CDR3 length equals 14 residues. The CDR3 DNA follows: TGTGCCAGTAGTATACAGGGTGCTTTTTTGCCCCAGCATTTT. It yields the protein CASSIQGAFLPQHF.

This clone is termed medium-sized. V gene TRBV9 combines with J gene TRBJ2-2; 14 positions agree with TRBD2. The CDR3 spans 16 residues. V lost 4 bases to trimming and J lost 7 bases; unmatched junction nucleotides: 6. The V gene's germline CDR1 is SGDLS and CDR2 YYNGEE. The CDR3 spells CASSSRLAGGVGELFF. Here the CDR3 DNA reads TGTGCCAGCAGCTCCCGACTAGCGGGAGGGGTCGGGGAGCTGTTTTTT.

This clone showed up just once. This rearrangement joins TRBV11-2 to TRBJ2-7; 7 bases are a match to TRBD1. Germline V CDR1 and CDR2: SGHAT, FQNNGV. V lost 1 base, J lost 1 base, and 1 base stayed unmatched. The CDR3 is 14 residues long. CDR3 region: CASSLGGQSYEQYF. CDR3 nucleotides: TGTGCCAGCAGCTTAGGGGGACAGTCCTACGAGCAGTACTTC.

The rearrangement joins TRBV5-1 to TRBJ2-7, with a tentative D call TRBD2 (6 bases). Per germline, CDR1 SGHRS and CDR2 YFSETQ. The ends were cut back, 4 bases at V and 1 base at J, with 27 bases in the middle. There are 19 residues in the CDR3. The CDR3 loop is CASSLWTSSSGSNSYEQYF. In DNA form, the CDR3 reads TGCGCCAGCAGCCTATGGACTTCATCCAGCGGGTCCAATTCCTACGAGCAGTACTTC.

The chain carries TRBV2 and TRBJ2-7; 7 bases agree with TRBD2. Germline V gene lookup returns CDR1 SNHLY and CDR2 FYNNEI. CDR3 length equals 12 residues. The ends lost 8 bases at V and 4 bases at J; junction bases unmatched: 5. In DNA form, the CDR3 reads TGTGCCAGCGGGACTATTCGATACGAGCAGTACTTC. Amino acid sequence: CASGTIRYEQYF.